This T cell receptor (beta chain) was recorded in a study of blood T cell repertoires in COVID-19. At the level of the study: Sources were T cells, B-cell-depleted T cells, or PBMCs; the material itself was cDNA or gDNA.

CDR1 SEHNR and CDR2 FQNEAQ come from the germline V gene (reference sequence). The CDR3 is 16 amino acids. Trimming cost V 5 bases and J 0 bases; bases outside gene matches: 9. Original methodology: Nucleated cell counts were estimated from reference gene primer amplification. The table came from immunoSEQ multiplex PCR; TCRdb's copy has only in-frame clones and leaves some out. V, J and clone size derive from that table, while D and trimming were established from the DNA sequence. The sample records 90,000 to 100,000 clones, less than 75% being singletons. The sequence was collected from a woman in her fifties or sixties in a cohort sampled during active or convalescent COVID-19. The chain has TRBV7-9 and TRBJ2-5; 7 positions agree with TRBD1. The sequenced sample was peripheral blood. DNA of the CDR3: TGTGCCAGCAGCCCCGGACAGGCACCCTACCAAGAGACCCAGTACTTC. Residues: CASSPGQAPYQETQYF.